The 20 T cell receptor beta chains below were found in one sample sequenced in a study of tissue T cells after allogeneic stem cell transplantation. This research-autopsy study prospectively enrolled adult allogeneic hematopoietic cell transplant recipients with steroid-refractory graft-versus-host disease. Profiling relied on immunoSEQ multiplex PCR, and the TCRdb table lists in-frame clones only, not all of them. The table lists a few thousand clones, around 72% of them singletons, with around 5% in the top ten. The specimen was left colon tissue, collected at autopsy. Source of these receptors: a male patient at least 60 years old with steroid-refractory graft-versus-host disease after an allogeneic stem cell transplant. A subset of T cells may come from the graft donor.

The rearrangement joins TRBV25-1 to TRBJ1-5, with 9 bases that match TRBD1. This CDR3 has 15 residues. CDR1 is MGHDK and CDR2 is SYGVNS in the germline V gene. V was clipped by 3 bases and J by 3 bases; unmatched bases: 3. CDR3 nucleotide sequence: TGTGCCAGCAGTGATGGGGACAGGGACAATCAGCCCCAGCATTTT. This encodes CASSDGDRDNQPQHF. The full variable domain, with the rest looked up from reference TRBV25-1 and TRBJ1-5, is EADIYQTPRYLVIGTGKKITLECSQTMGHDKMYWYQQDPGMELHLIHYSYGVNSTEKGDLSSESTVSRIRTEHFPLTLESARPSHTSQYLCASSDGDRDNQPQHFGDGTRLSIL.

This sequence joins TRBV7-8 and TRBJ1-1, with unresolved D. Trimming removed 5 bases at V and 4 bases at J, with 17 bases between. The germline V gene encodes CDR1 SGHVS and CDR2 FQNEAQ. This CDR3 is built from 15 residues. CDR3 amino acids: CASSKPDGERTEAFF. CDR3 DNA sequence: TGTGCCAGCAGCAAACCGGACGGAGAGCGCACTGAAGCTTTCTTT.

The chain joins TRBV5-1 to TRBJ2-4, with D tentatively TRBD1 (6 bases). Per germline, CDR1 SGHRS and CDR2 YFSETQ. The CDR3 extends over 15 amino acids. Trimming took off 5 bases at V and 5 bases at J, with 17 bases between the two ends. The CDR3 reads CASRPIWDKENIQYF. The DNA for the CDR3 is TGCGCCAGCAGACCAATCTGGGACAAGGAAAACATTCAGTACTTC. Full variable domain (outside the CDR3, taken from reference TRBV5-1 and TRBJ2-4): KAGVTQTPRYLIKTRGQQVTLSCSPISGHRSVSWYQQTPGQGLQFLFEYFSETQRNKGNFPGRFSGRQFSNSRSEMNVSTLELGDSALYLCASRPIWDKENIQYFGAGTRLSVL.

The chain uses TRBV28 and TRBJ1-4, with 10 bases aligning to TRBD1. This CDR3 is 16 amino acids long. Germline V gives CDR1 MDHEN, CDR2 SYDVKM. Trimming cost V 4 bases and J 9 bases; bases outside gene matches: 11. CDR3 sequence (DNA): TGTGCCAGCAGTTCCCGGACAGGGGGTGGGAGCCAAAAACTGTTTTTT. It yields the protein CASSSRTGGGSQKLFF.

The chain recombines TRBV3-1 (or the pseudogene TRBV3-2) with TRBJ2-1; D ambiguous. Per the germline V gene, CDR1 is LGHDT and CDR2 is YNNKEL (reference sequence). The V end was cut by 0 bases, the J end by 13 bases, with 10 bases between. The CDR3 spans 12 residues. CDR3: CASSQESLLQFF. The CDR3 DNA follows: TGTGCCAGCAGCCAAGAGAGCTTACTACAGTTCTTC.

The J gene is TRBJ2-7, the V gene TRBV5-1; 8 bases fit TRBD1. CDR3 length: 17 amino acids. Trimming took 1 base from V and 0 from J; bases not matched to a gene: 9. In germline, CDR1 is SGHRS, CDR2 YFSETQ. The CDR3: CASSLTPGGADSYEQYF. For the CDR3, the DNA is TGCGCCAGCAGCTTGACCCCAGGGGGCGCCGACTCCTACGAGCAGTACTTC.

CDR3 DNA sequence: TGTGCCAGCAGTCCGTCGGACAGGGGAGGTCAGCCCCAGCATTTT. Amino acid sequence: CASSPSDRGGQPQHF. V is TRBV6-6 and J is TRBJ1-5, with 9 bases lining up with TRBD1. J was trimmed by 6 bases and V by 5 bases; bases with no gene match: 8. Germline V gene sequence: CDR1 MNHNY, CDR2 SVGAGI (reference sequence). This CDR3 comprises 15 residues.

This clone came up a few times. The rearrangement uses TRBV6-4 and TRBJ1-6; D remains ambiguous. Germline-derived CDR1 and CDR2 are MRHNA and SNTAGT. V was clipped by 0 bases and J by 7 bases, with 4 bases between them. The CDR3 is made up of 13 amino acids. CDR3: CASSDSGNSPLHF. The CDR3 coding sequence is TGTGCCAGCAGTGACTCTGGGAATTCACCCCTCCACTTT.

The chain is built from TRBV5-1 and TRBJ2-7; 7 bases fit TRBD1. The CDR3 loop spans 15 amino acids. The V and J ends lost 2 bases and 1 base, in that order; junction bases with no gene match: 6. The V gene's germline CDR1 is SGHRS and CDR2 YFSETQ. This CDR3 reads CASSFGTELSYEQYF. CDR3 nucleotide sequence: TGCGCCAGCAGCTTTGGGACAGAGCTTTCCTACGAGCAGTACTTC.

This chain uses TRBV19 with TRBJ1-1, with D possibly matching TRBD1 (5 bases). The germline V gene encodes CDR1 LNHDA and CDR2 SQIVND (reference sequence). Trimming took 5 bases from V and 3 from J, leaving 13 bases between them. The CDR3 spans 14 residues. CDR3 sequence: CASSRGGLDTEAFF. The CDR3 DNA sequence: TGTGCCAGTAGTCGGGGGGGTCTGGACACTGAAGCTTTCTTT.

The chain couples TRBV4-3 to TRBJ1-4, with D uncertain. Trimming stripped 2 bases from V and 4 bases from J, with 17 bases between. The CDR3 extends over 17 amino acids. CDR1 is LGHNA and CDR2 is YSLEER in the germline V gene. The CDR3 protein is CASSQRGDPWDNEKLFF. CDR3 coding DNA: TGCGCCAGCAGCCAACGAGGAGACCCATGGGATAATGAAAAACTGTTTTTT.

The chain joins TRBV10-3 to TRBJ1-2; D gene ambiguous. Per the germline V gene, CDR1 is ENHRY and CDR2 is SYGVKD. V lost 3 bases, J lost 1 base, and 18 bases lay in between. The CDR3 length is 17 residues. The CDR3 nucleotides read TGTGCCATCAGTGAAGCATCCGGCGGCAGATTTAACTATGGCTACACCTTC. This sequence encodes CAISEASGGRFNYGYTF.

This clone was recorded a few times. The rearrangement links TRBV6-1 to TRBJ1-1, with a possible D match to TRBD1 (5 bases). The CDR3 consists of 14 residues. Trimming cost V 1 base and J 3 bases, with 9 bases left between them. Germline V gene data show CDR1 as MNHNS and CDR2 as SASEGT. The CDR3 region has the DNA TGTGCCAGCAGTGAAGTACAGGTCTACACTGAAGCTTTCTTT. Translation gives CASSEVQVYTEAFF.

The chain uses TRBV5-6 and TRBJ2-7, with D possibly matching TRBD1 (6 bases). The CDR3 extends over 16 amino acids. Between the trimmed V and J ends, which lost 5 bases and 4 bases, there was a span of 22 bases. CDR1 and CDR2 from the germline V gene are SGHDT and YYEEEE. The CDR3 is CASSYWTASSLYEQYF. The CDR3 nucleotides are TGTGCCAGCAGTTACTGGACAGCCTCGTCCCTTTACGAGCAGTACTTC.

The chain is built from TRBV27 and TRBJ1-2, with unresolved D. There are 16 residues in the CDR3. Germline values: CDR1 MNHEY, CDR2 SMNVEV (reference sequence). V was cut by 5 bases and J by 2 bases, with 18 bases left in between. Written as DNA, the CDR3 is TGTGCCAGCAGTCCCAAGGGCCAGACGCTCAACTATGGCTACACCTTC. Residues: CASSPKGQTLNYGYTF.

The J gene is TRBJ2-1, the V gene TRBV18; D is ambiguous. The CDR3 has 15 amino acids. Trimming took 8 bases from V and 0 from J, leaving 14 bases between them. From germline, CDR1 is KGHSH and CDR2 LQKENI. The chain's CDR3 is CASTQKATSYNEQFF. The CDR3 coding sequence is TGTGCCAGCACCCAAAAGGCTACCTCCTACAATGAGCAGTTCTTC.

CDR3 DNA: TGTGCCAGCAGCTTAGATTGGGCCACCGGGGAGCTGTTTTTT. Amino acid sequence: CASSLDWATGELFF. V is TRBV7-8 and J is TRBJ2-2; no definite D call. Looked up from germline, CDR1 is SGHVS and CDR2 is FQNEAQ. The CDR3 covers 14 residues. Trimming took 1 base from V and 4 from J, leaving 7 bases between them.

V and J are TRBV7-8 and TRBJ2-3, with a weak D call TRBD2 (5 bases). The V gene's germline CDR1 is SGHVS and CDR2 FQNEAQ. V was shortened by 0 bases and J by 2 bases, with 12 bases between the two germline ends. The CDR3 has 16 amino acids. This CDR3 reads CASSLAGVTDTDTQYF. CDR3 sequence (DNA): TGTGCCAGCAGCTTAGCCGGGGTTACTGACACAGATACGCAGTATTTT.

The V and J genes are TRBV9 and TRBJ1-5; a possible D gene is TRBD1 (5 bases). The CDR3 is made up of 14 amino acids. The V end was cut by 0 bases, the J end by 3 bases, with 7 bases between. CDR1 and CDR2 from the germline V gene are SGDLS and YYNGEE. CDR3 amino acids: CASSVDGANQPQHF. CDR3 coding DNA: TGTGCCAGCAGCGTAGACGGGGCCAATCAGCCCCAGCATTTT.

V and J are TRBV27 and TRBJ2-3; 10 bases line up with TRBD2. V trimming: 6 bases; J trimming: 0 bases; junction bases outside the gene matches: 12. Looked up from germline, CDR1 is MNHEY and CDR2 is SMNVEV (reference sequence). The CDR3 has 18 residues. The chain's CDR3 is CASSTGLADLSSTDTQYF. CDR3 nucleotides: TGTGCCAGCAGCACCGGACTAGCGGACCTTTCTAGCACAGATACGCAGTATTTT.